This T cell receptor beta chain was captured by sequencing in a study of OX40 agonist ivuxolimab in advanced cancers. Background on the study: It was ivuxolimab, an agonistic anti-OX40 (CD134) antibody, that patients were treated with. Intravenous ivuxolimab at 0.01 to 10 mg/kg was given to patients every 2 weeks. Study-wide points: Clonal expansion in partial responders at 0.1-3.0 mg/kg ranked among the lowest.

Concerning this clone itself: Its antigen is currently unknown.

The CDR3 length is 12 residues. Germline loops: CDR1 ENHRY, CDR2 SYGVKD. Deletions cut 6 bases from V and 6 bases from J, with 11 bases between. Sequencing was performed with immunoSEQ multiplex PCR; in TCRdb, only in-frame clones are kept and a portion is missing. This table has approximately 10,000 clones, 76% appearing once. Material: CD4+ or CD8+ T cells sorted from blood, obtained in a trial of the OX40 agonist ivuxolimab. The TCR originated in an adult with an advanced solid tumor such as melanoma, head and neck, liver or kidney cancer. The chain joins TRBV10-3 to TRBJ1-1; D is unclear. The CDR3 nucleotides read TGTGCCATCAGGACCGCGGGTTCTGAAGCTTTCTTT. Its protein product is CAIRTAGSEAFF.